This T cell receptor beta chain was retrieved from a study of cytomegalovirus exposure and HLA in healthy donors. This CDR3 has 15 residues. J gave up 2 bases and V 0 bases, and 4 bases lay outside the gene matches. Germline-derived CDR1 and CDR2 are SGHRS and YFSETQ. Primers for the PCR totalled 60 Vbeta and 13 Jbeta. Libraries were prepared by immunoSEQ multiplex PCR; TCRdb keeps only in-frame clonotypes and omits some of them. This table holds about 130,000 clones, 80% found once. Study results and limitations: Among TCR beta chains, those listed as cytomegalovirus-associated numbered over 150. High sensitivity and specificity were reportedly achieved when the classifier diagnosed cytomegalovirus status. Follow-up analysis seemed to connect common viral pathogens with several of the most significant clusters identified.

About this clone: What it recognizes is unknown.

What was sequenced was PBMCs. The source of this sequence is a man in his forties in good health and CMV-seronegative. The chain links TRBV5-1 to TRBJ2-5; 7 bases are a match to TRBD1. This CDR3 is CASSLGGTEQETQYF. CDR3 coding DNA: TGCGCCAGCAGCTTGGGAGGGACAGAACAAGAGACCCAGTACTTC.